This is a list of T cell receptor beta chains from one sample in a study of CD8+ T cells in alopecia areata. Assay used: immunoSEQ multiplex PCR; TCRdb lists only in-frame clones, some missing. Of 80,000 to 100,000 clones listed, roughly two fifths are singletons. The source was CD8+ T cells sorted from blood, collected at week 24, from a patient treated with tofacitinib. Source of these receptors: a human donor with alopecia areata. Both conserved end residues are part of each CDR3. D genes are given only for firm matches. Only part of the rows carry a size: once, few, many, or a class if the clone is expanded.

D: .
size: .
V: TRBV5-1
J: TRBJ2-2
DNA: TGCGCCAGCAGCTCGGGAGCCGGGGAGCTGTTTTTT
CDR3: CASSSGAGELFF

D: .
size: few
V: TRBV27
J: TRBJ1-1
DNA: TGTGCCAGCAGTTTGGGGGCAGGGGTGGTTGAAGCTTTCTTT
CDR3: CASSLGAGVVEAFF

D: .
size: .
V: TRBV6-5
J: TRBJ2-5
DNA: TGTGCCAGCAGTTGGAGCGGAACACAAGAGACCCAGTACTTC
CDR3: CASSWSGTQETQYF

D: TRBD1
size: .
V: TRBV27
J: TRBJ2-5
DNA: TGTGCCAGCAGTTTACTCCCCGCGGACAGGGGAAGCGAGACCCAGTACTTC
CDR3: CASSLLPADRGSETQYF

D: .
size: .
V: TRBV4-3
J: TRBJ1-5
DNA: TGCGCCAGCAGCCAAGGTTGGGGACTTAATCAGCCCCAGCATTTT
CDR3: CASSQGWGLNQPQHF

D: .
size: .
V: TRBV5-1
J: TRBJ1-1
DNA: TGCGCCAGCAGCTTGGCGAGGCGGGCTGAAGCTTTCTTT
CDR3: CASSLARRAEAFF

D: TRBD2
size: .
V: TRBV30
J: TRBJ2-1
DNA: TGTGCCTGGAGTGTACCGGCTTACGGGAGGGCCGCTGAGCAGTTCTTC
CDR3: CAWSVPAYGRAAEQFF

D: TRBD2
size: .
V: TRBV29-1
J: TRBJ2-3
DNA: TGCAGCGTCCCCTGGTGGCGGGAGGGCCCAGATACGCAGTATTTT
CDR3: CSVPWWREGPDTQYF

D: .
size: .
V: TRBV7-9
J: TRBJ1-2
DNA: TGTGCCAGCAGCCCAGGAGGCTGGTCTTACTATGGCTACACCTTC
CDR3: CASSPGGWSYYGYTF

D: .
size: few
V: TRBV7-9
J: TRBJ1-1
DNA: TGTGCCAGCAGCTTACGTGAGGGGCTAATGAACACTGAAGCTTTCTTT
CDR3: CASSLREGLMNTEAFF

D: TRBD2
size: .
V: TRBV7-6
J: TRBJ2-7
DNA: TGTGCCAGCAGCCACACGGGGCGGGGGATCTACGAGCAGTACTTC
CDR3: CASSHTGRGIYEQYF

D: TRBD2
size: few
V: TRBV7-2
J: TRBJ2-1
DNA: TGTGCCAGCAGCTTCACTAGCGGGCATATAGCTTACAATGAGCAGTTCTTC
CDR3: CASSFTSGHIAYNEQFF

D: .
size: .
V: TRBV9
J: TRBJ2-2
DNA: TGTGCCAGCAGCCATCTTGGGCAGACGAACACCGGGGAGCTGTTTTTT
CDR3: CASSHLGQTNTGELFF

D: .
size: .
V: TRBV13
J: TRBJ1-2
DNA: TGTGCCAGCAGCTTAGGCCGGACTCAGGCTGGGGGCTACACCTTC
CDR3: CASSLGRTQAGGYTF

D: TRBD2
size: .
V: TRBV4-3
J: TRBJ2-5
DNA: TGCGCCAGCAGCCAAGGTGCTAGGACTAGCGGGAAAGTAATCAAAGAGGAGACCCAGTACTTC
CDR3: CASSQGARTSGKVIKEETQYF

D: TRBD2
size: .
V: TRBV7-9
J: TRBJ2-2
DNA: TGTGCCAGCAGTCCCACTAGCGGGGGGAACACCGGGGAGCTGTTTTTT
CDR3: CASSPTSGGNTGELFF

D: TRBD1
size: .
V: TRBV7-2
J: TRBJ2-3
DNA: TGTGCCAGCAGCTCCACAGGGGGAAGCACAGATACGCAGTATTTT
CDR3: CASSSTGGSTDTQYF

D: TRBD1
size: few
V: TRBV28
J: TRBJ2-3
DNA: TGTGCCAGCAGTTTAGACAGGGCCACAGATACGCAGTATTTT
CDR3: CASSLDRATDTQYF

D: TRBD1
size: .
V: TRBV29-1
J: TRBJ2-3
DNA: TGCAGCGTTGAGGGACAGGGCTTCACAGATACGCAGTATTTT
CDR3: CSVEGQGFTDTQYF

D: .
size: .
V: TRBV29-1
J: TRBJ2-7
DNA: TGCAGCGTTCAGGGCCCGGGCTCCTACGAGCAGTACTTC
CDR3: CSVQGPGSYEQYF

D: .
size: few
V: TRBV4-1
J: TRBJ2-1
DNA: TGCGCCAGCAGCCAAGATACCAGCCCCGGTGAAAATGAGCAGTTCTTC
CDR3: CASSQDTSPGENEQFF

D: TRBD1
size: .
V: TRBV2
J: TRBJ2-1
DNA: TGTGCCCTCACAGGGGGCGCGAGCAACAATGAGCAGTTCTTC
CDR3: CALTGGASNNEQFF

D: TRBD2
size: .
V: TRBV11-2
J: TRBJ2-1
DNA: TGTGCCAGCAGCCCCCCCCCGACTAGCGGAGACTATAACAATGAGCAGTTCTTC
CDR3: CASSPPPTSGDYNNEQFF

D: TRBD2
size: .
V: TRBV6-5
J: TRBJ2-5
DNA: TGTGCCAGCAGTTGGCTAGCGGGAGGACAAGAGACCCAGTACTTC
CDR3: CASSWLAGGQETQYF

D: .
size: .
V: TRBV10-3
J: TRBJ2-7
DNA: TGTGCCATCTCTGGGGACTCCTACGAGCAGTACTTC
CDR3: CAISGDSYEQYF

D: .
size: few
V: TRBV11-2
J: TRBJ2-1
DNA: TGTGCCAGCAGCTGGGGGTCGGGCAATGAGCAGTTCTTC
CDR3: CASSWGSGNEQFF

D: .
size: .
V: TRBV29-1
J: TRBJ1-2
DNA: TGCAGCGTTGATGTTTTAGGTTATGGCTACACCTTC
CDR3: CSVDVLGYGYTF

D: .
size: .
V: TRBV19
J: TRBJ1-1
DNA: TGTGCCAGCCGTACAGGGAACACTGAAGCTTTCTTT
CDR3: CASRTGNTEAFF

D: .
size: once
V: TRBV6-6
J: TRBJ2-7
DNA: TGTGCCAGCACGGGACCGACTCCCTACGAGCAGTACTTC
CDR3: CASTGPTPYEQYF

D: TRBD1
size: few
V: TRBV29-1
J: TRBJ2-1
DNA: TGCAGCGTTGAATTGGGGACAGGGAATTTTGAGCAGTTCTTC
CDR3: CSVELGTGNFEQFF

D: .
size: .
V: TRBV7-6
J: TRBJ2-3
DNA: TGTGCCAGCAGCTTAGAACAGGCGAGCACAGATACGCAGTATTTT
CDR3: CASSLEQASTDTQYF

D: .
size: .
V: TRBV29-1
J: TRBJ2-7
DNA: TGCAGCGTTGAGAGGGCAGGGAGCTCCTACGAGCAGTACTTC
CDR3: CSVERAGSSYEQYF

D: TRBD1
size: .
V: TRBV29-1
J: TRBJ1-3
DNA: TGCAGCGTAGGAATTCCGGGACAGGGATTTGGAAACACCATATATTTT
CDR3: CSVGIPGQGFGNTIYF

D: .
size: few
V: TRBV7-9
J: TRBJ1-5
DNA: TGTGCCAGCAGCTCTGGGGTCCTCAATCAGCCCCAGCATTTT
CDR3: CASSSGVLNQPQHF

D: .
size: .
V: TRBV6-5
J: TRBJ2-7
DNA: TGTGCCAGCAGTTCGACAGACTACGAGCAGTACTTC
CDR3: CASSSTDYEQYF

D: .
size: .
V: TRBV30
J: TRBJ1-5
DNA: TGTGCCTGGAGTGATCTGGATGGTCAGCCCCAGCATTTT
CDR3: CAWSDLDGQPQHF

D: .
size: .
V: TRBV5-4
J: TRBJ1-2
DNA: TGTGCCAGCAGCCCCGGGAGCTATGGCTACACCTTC
CDR3: CASSPGSYGYTF

D: .
size: .
V: TRBV9
J: TRBJ1-1
DNA: TGTGCCAGCCAAAAAACAGGGAACACTGAAGCTTTCTTT
CDR3: CASQKTGNTEAFF

D: .
size: .
V: TRBV4-1
J: TRBJ2-3
DNA: TGCGCCAGCAGCCAAGGCCCGGCAGCCACAGATACGCAGTATTTT
CDR3: CASSQGPAATDTQYF

D: TRBD2
size: once
V: TRBV25-1
J: TRBJ2-1
DNA: TGTGCCAGCAGACGCCCCAACCGGCTAGCGGGATTCAATGAGCAGTTCTTC
CDR3: CASRRPNRLAGFNEQFF

D: .
size: .
V: TRBV7-2
J: TRBJ2-1
DNA: TGTGCCAGCAGTCCCAGCGGACTTGCCCCCTCGACAAGGGTGAATGAGCAGTTCTTC
CDR3: CASSPSGLAPSTRVNEQFF

D: .
size: .
V: TRBV29-1
J: TRBJ2-2
DNA: TGCAGCGCTGGTGTTCCCGGGGAGCTGTTTTTT
CDR3: CSAGVPGELFF

D: TRBD2
size: .
V: TRBV15
J: TRBJ2-3
DNA: TGTGCCACCAGCGGGACTAGCACTATCACAGATACGCAGTATTTT
CDR3: CATSGTSTITDTQYF

D: TRBD1
size: .
V: TRBV19
J: TRBJ1-5
DNA: TGTGCCAGTAGCACGTGGGACAGACCAAATCAGCCCCAGCATTTT
CDR3: CASSTWDRPNQPQHF

D: .
size: .
V: TRBV19
J: TRBJ1-1
DNA: TGTGCCAGTAGTTGGGTGGGAACTGAAGCTTTCTTT
CDR3: CASSWVGTEAFF

D: TRBD2
size: .
V: TRBV2
J: TRBJ2-3
DNA: TGTGCCAGCAGTGATTCGGGACTAGCGGGAGGGCCAGCAGATACGCAGTATTTT
CDR3: CASSDSGLAGGPADTQYF

D: .
size: .
V: TRBV4-1
J: TRBJ2-5
DNA: TGCGCCAGCAGCCAAGTCCCACGAGAGACCCAGTACTTC
CDR3: CASSQVPRETQYF

D: TRBD1
size: .
V: TRBV23-1
J: TRBJ1-5
DNA: TGCGCCAGCAGGCTCAGCCGGGACAGGGTCGTAGTAGATCAGCCCCAGCATTTT
CDR3: CASRLSRDRVVVDQPQHF

D: TRBD1
size: .
V: TRBV5-1
J: TRBJ2-7
DNA: TGCGCCAGCAGCTTTGGACAGGGTGGGAACGAGCAGTACTTC
CDR3: CASSFGQGGNEQYF

D: TRBD1
size: few
V: TRBV7-9
J: TRBJ2-7
DNA: TGTGCCAGCACCCCTCGGGACAGGGGATATATCCACGAGCAGTACTTC
CDR3: CASTPRDRGYIHEQYF

D: .
size: .
V: TRBV11-2
J: TRBJ2-2
DNA: TGTGCCAGCAGCTTAGAACCTCAGAAGAACACCGGGGAGCTGTTTTTT
CDR3: CASSLEPQKNTGELFF

D: TRBD1
size: .
V: TRBV27
J: TRBJ2-3
DNA: TGTGCCAGCACCGCCTGGACAGGGAGTAGCACAGATACGCAGTATTTT
CDR3: CASTAWTGSSTDTQYF

D: .
size: large
V: TRBV29-1
J: TRBJ2-1
DNA: TGCAGCGTTACGTCCCCAGGGGGGGGTTCTCGGACATCCTACAATGAGCAGTTCTTC
CDR3: CSVTSPGGGSRTSYNEQFF

D: .
size: .
V: TRBV30
J: TRBJ2-5
DNA: TGTGCCACCGAGACAGCATACCAAGAGACCCAGTACTTC
CDR3: CATETAYQETQYF

D: .
size: few
V: TRBV7-2
J: TRBJ2-7
DNA: TGTGCCAGCAGCTTAGATGTAAGGACCTACGAGCAGTACTTC
CDR3: CASSLDVRTYEQYF